The clone carrying this TCR beta chain has ten or more counts. Its antigen is not known. The TCR library protocol was used to attach unique molecular identifiers. These identifiers were attached to individual cDNA molecules. TCRdb redid the calling of the 5' RACE reads with MiXCR, one entry per CDR3 protein. The sample records some 63,000 distinct CDR3 sequences, 13% being singletons. Germline trimming cut 4 bases from V and 0 bases from J; bases unmatched to any gene: 7. The CDR3 length is 16 residues. CDR1 is LGHNA and CDR2 is YSLEER in the germline V gene. This specimen belongs to a study of early T cells in non-severe SARS-CoV-2 infection. Looking at the study overall: Bulk RNA from unsorted whole blood was sequenced; chains were unpaired.

Overall study findings and caveats: Missing private and CD4 specificities, VDJdb matching favored anti-spike CD8 responses.

The clonotype originates from an adult who was a healthcare worker with PCR-confirmed SARS-CoV-2 infection or an uninfected control (not recorded which). Material: whole blood. V is TRBV4-3 and J is TRBJ2-3; 7 bases line up with TRBD2. The CDR3 here is CASSRLADSSTDTQYF. The CDR3 DNA reads TGCGCCAGCAGCCGCCTAGCGGACTCTAGCACAGATACGCAGTATTTT.